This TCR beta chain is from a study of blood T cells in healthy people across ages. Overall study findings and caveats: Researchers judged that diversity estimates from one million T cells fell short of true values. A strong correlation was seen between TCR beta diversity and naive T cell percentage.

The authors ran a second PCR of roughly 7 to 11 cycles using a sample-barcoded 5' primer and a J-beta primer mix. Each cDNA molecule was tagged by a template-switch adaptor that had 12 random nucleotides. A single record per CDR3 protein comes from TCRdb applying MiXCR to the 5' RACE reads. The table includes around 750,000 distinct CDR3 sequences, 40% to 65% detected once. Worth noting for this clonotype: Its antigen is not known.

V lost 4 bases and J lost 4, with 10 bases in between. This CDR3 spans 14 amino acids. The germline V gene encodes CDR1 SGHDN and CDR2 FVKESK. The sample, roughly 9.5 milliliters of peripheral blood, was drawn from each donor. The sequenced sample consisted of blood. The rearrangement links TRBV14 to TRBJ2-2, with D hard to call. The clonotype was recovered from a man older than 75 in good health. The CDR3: CASSRQAGTGELFF. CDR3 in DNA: TGTGCCAGCAGCCGACAAGCCGGCACCGGGGAGCTGTTTTTT.